One and the same sample provided the 6 T cell receptor beta chains below, sequenced in a study of blood T cell repertoires in COVID-19. TCRdb's copy holds only in-frame clones and misses some; the assay was immunoSEQ multiplex PCR. The sample lists some 150,000 clones, around 80% occurring once. Input material: peripheral blood. The receptors derive from a man aged 55 to 70 with acute or convalescent COVID-19.

The J gene is TRBJ1-2, the V gene TRBV19, with D hard to call. The CDR3 runs to 14 residues. V was pared by 9 bases and J by 4 bases, with 18 bases between. CDR1 is LNHDA and CDR2 is SQIVND in the germline V gene (reference sequence). The CDR3 region has the DNA TGTGCCAGCGTTCAGGCGGGCCTAGGCTATGGCTACACCTTC. Translation: CASVQAGLGYGYTF.

The J gene is TRBJ2-7, the V gene TRBV11-2, with 9 bases matching TRBD2. V trimming: 1 base; J trimming: 7 bases; junction bases outside the gene matches: 5. Per germline, CDR1 SGHAT and CDR2 FQNNGV. The CDR3 covers 14 residues. The CDR3, as DNA: TGTGCCAGCAGCTTAGCCGCGGGAGGGCGGGAGCAGTACTTC. Protein: CASSLAAGGREQYF.

This clone was seen more than once but under ten times. The V and J genes are TRBV29-1 and TRBJ1-1; D might be TRBD1 (6 bases). The V gene's germline CDR1 is SQVTM and CDR2 ANQGSEA. V lost 2 bases and J 0 bases, leaving 10 bases between the germline ends. The CDR3 extends over 14 amino acids. CDR3 region: CSVETGFMNTEAFF. For the CDR3, the DNA is TGCAGCGTTGAAACAGGGTTCATGAACACTGAAGCTTTCTTT.

The chain couples TRBV5-5 to TRBJ2-1, with D possibly being TRBD2 (5 bases). Trimming shortened V by 3 bases and J by 9 bases, and 10 bases separated the two germline ends. In germline, CDR1 is SGHKS, CDR2 YYEKEE (reference sequence). The CDR3 consists of 12 residues. The CDR3 spells CASSSHGGEQFF. CDR3 sequence (DNA): TGTGCCAGCAGCTCACACGGAGGTGAGCAGTTCTTC.

This chain connects TRBV14 to TRBJ1-5; a possible D gene is TRBD1 (6 bases). The CDR3 has 17 residues. Germline CDR1 SGHDN, CDR2 FVKESK. V lost 0 bases to trimming and J lost 4 bases, with 16 bases between them. In DNA, the CDR3 is TGTGCCAGCAGCCAAGAACTGGTGGGACAACCAAATCAGCCCCAGCATTTT. As protein: CASSQELVGQPNQPQHF.

V and J are TRBV7-9 and TRBJ2-7, with 9 bases matching TRBD1. This CDR3 has 14 amino acids. The ends lost 6 bases at V and 5 bases at J; junction bases unmatched: 8. The germline V gene has CDR1 SEHNR and CDR2 FQNEAQ (reference sequence). CDR3: CASSDGQGRHEQYF. The CDR3, as DNA: TGTGCCAGCAGTGACGGACAGGGGCGGCACGAGCAGTACTTC.